This T cell receptor beta chain was recorded in a study of CD8 T cells in Susac syndrome. RNA amounts of 0.5 to 1 ug underwent reverse transcription with random hexamers. An immunoSEQ multiplex PCR amplified TCR beta CDR3 over 54 Vbeta and 13 Jbeta. A single record per CDR3 protein comes from TCRdb applying MiXCR to the immunoSEQ multiplex PCR reads. The sample lists roughly 120,000 distinct CDR3 sequences; around 92% were seen once. In blood CD8+ and CD4+ T cells, TCR beta underwent sequencing. This clonotype was obtained from a human donor with multiple sclerosis. Sequenced: CD4+ T cells from PBMCs.

The CDR3 loop is CASGLVGGNYEQYF. CDR3 DNA sequence: TGTGCTAGTGGTTTGGTCGGGGGAAACTACGAGCAGTACTTC. The rearrangement uses TRBV12-5 and TRBJ2-7; maybe TRBD2 (6 bases). Trimming left V 0 bases short and J 3 bases short, with 9 bases between. CDR1 is LGHNT, CDR2 FRNRAP, per germline. The CDR3 spans 14 residues. Full variable domain (remainder filled in from reference TRBV12-5 and TRBJ2-7): DARVTQTPRHKVTEMGQEVTMRCQPILGHNTVFWYRQTMMQGLELLAYFRNRAPLDDSGMPKDRFSAEMPDATLATLKIQPSEPRDSAVYFCASGLVGGNYEQYFGPGTRLTVT.